One and the same sample provided the 27 T cell receptor beta chains below, sequenced in a study of cytomegalovirus exposure and HLA in healthy donors. PCR amplification relied on 60 Vbeta primers (plus 13 Jbeta primers). Some clones are missing from TCRdb's copy, which holds only in-frame ones; the method was immunoSEQ multiplex PCR. The repertoire holds 120,000 or so clones, with about 10% as singletons. The sample taken for sequencing was PBMCs. All receptors derive from a woman under 30 in good health and CMV-seropositive.

DNA for the CDR3: TGTGCCAGCAGCTTGGGCCAGGGGCGGTTCCACGAGCAGTACTTC. Translating gives CASSLGQGRFHEQYF. The chain uses TRBV5-6 and TRBJ2-7; D may be TRBD1 (6 bases). CDR1 and CDR2 (germline): SGHDT, YYEEEE. There are 15 residues in the CDR3. Trimming cost V 0 bases and J 5 bases, with 15 bases left between them.

The gene calls are TRBV14 and TRBJ1-5; D is possibly TRBD1 (5 bases). V lost 4 bases and J 2 bases, leaving 6 bases between the germline ends. Looked up from germline, CDR1 is SGHDN and CDR2 is FVKESK. The CDR3 loop spans 13 amino acids. CDR3 protein: CASSPGGNQPQHF. The CDR3 DNA reads as TGTGCCAGCAGCCCGGGGGGCAATCAGCCCCAGCATTTT.

This clone was seen only a few times. The chain uses TRBV7-8 and TRBJ1-1, with D possibly being TRBD1 (6 bases). Germline assignment: CDR1 SGHVS and CDR2 FQNEAQ. The CDR3 runs to 15 residues. The V gene lost 1 base and the J gene lost 2 bases, with 11 bases spanning the gap. CDR3 protein: CASSLGWGRNTEAFF. In DNA, the CDR3 is TGTGCCAGCAGCTTAGGTTGGGGGCGAAACACTGAAGCTTTCTTT.

This clone was seen a handful of times. This chain uses TRBV15 with TRBJ2-3, with D uncertain. Germline values: CDR1 LNHNV, CDR2 YYDKDF (reference sequence). V was cut by 7 bases and J by 5 bases, with 10 bases left in between. The CDR3 spans 12 residues. CDR3 in amino acids: CATTPDRDTQYF. CDR3 nucleotides: TGTGCCACCACCCCCGATAGAGATACGCAGTATTTT.

The chain combines TRBV6-1 with TRBJ2-5, with 10 bases aligning to TRBD1. The V gene end was trimmed by 2 bases and the J gene end by 5 bases; junction bases not matched to a gene: 8. There are 16 residues in the CDR3. CDR1 MNHNS and CDR2 SASEGT come from the germline V gene. The CDR3 is CASSELPGQGFETQYF. DNA for the CDR3: TGTGCCAGCAGTGAACTGCCGGGACAGGGGTTTGAGACCCAGTACTTC.

The V call is TRBV11-2, the J call TRBJ1-3; 8 bases are shared with TRBD1. The length of the CDR3 is 17 residues. Per germline, CDR1 SGHAT and CDR2 FQNNGV. V dropped 5 bases and J dropped 2; count of bases not matched to a gene: 11. CDR3 in DNA: TGTGCCAGCAGCCTTTCTCTCGACAGGGGTGCTGGAAACACCATATATTTT. Its protein product is CASSLSLDRGAGNTIYF.

This clone appeared a few times. This chain joins TRBV29-1 and TRBJ2-5, with D tentatively TRBD2 (5 bases). The CDR3 length is 13 residues. Germline V gene lookup returns CDR1 SQVTM and CDR2 ANQGSEA. V was cut by 4 bases and J by 2 bases, with 11 bases left in between. The CDR3 loop reads CSVGRTPQETQYF. CDR3 bases: TGCAGCGTTGGGCGGACTCCTCAAGAGACCCAGTACTTC.

This clone was seen a few times. V and J are TRBV19 and TRBJ1-5; D call uncertain. The CDR3 runs 14 residues. Germline V gene lookup returns CDR1 LNHDA and CDR2 SQIVND (reference sequence). The V gene lost 7 bases and the J gene lost 6 bases, with 16 bases spanning the gap. The CDR3 reads CASNPGFEGQPQHF. CDR3 in DNA: TGTGCCAGTAACCCGGGGTTTGAGGGTCAGCCCCAGCATTTT.

This chain links TRBV27 with TRBJ2-1, with a possible D match to TRBD1 (5 bases). This CDR3 spans 14 amino acids. V was pared by 7 bases and J by 8 bases, with 18 bases between. Germline V lookup: CDR1 MNHEY, CDR2 SMNVEV (reference sequence). The CDR3, as DNA: TGTGCCAGCACCTTCGGCCAGGGATATGATGAGCAGTTCTTC. Its translation: CASTFGQGYDEQFF.

The chain has TRBV10-2 and TRBJ2-1; D uncertain. The CDR3 has 11 residues. Germline CDR1 reads WSHSY; CDR2 reads SAAADI. Trimming removed 8 bases from V and 6 bases from J, with 8 bases in between. The DNA for the CDR3 is TGCGCCAGCTTAACCAGCAATGAGCAGTTCTTC. Translated: CASLTSNEQFF.

The genes are TRBV27 and TRBJ2-2, with no clear D. The germline V gene encodes CDR1 MNHEY and CDR2 SMNVEV (reference sequence). V dropped 0 bases and J dropped 7 bases, with 6 bases sitting between them. The length of the CDR3 is 13 residues. For the CDR3, the DNA is TGTGCCAGCAGTTTATCGATCGGCGGGGAGCTGTTTTTT. Protein: CASSLSIGGELFF.

This clone was picked up a small number of times. CDR3 bases: TGTGCCAGCAGCCCAAACTCCGGGACTTTCGAAGAGACCCAGTACTTC. It translates to CASSPNSGTFEETQYF. The genes are TRBV9 and TRBJ2-5, with D perhaps matching TRBD2 (6 bases). V was shortened by 4 bases and J by 3 bases, with 19 bases between the two germline ends. CDR1 and CDR2 (germline): SGDLS, YYNGEE. The CDR3 has 16 residues.

The sample holds a few counts of this clone. The chain couples TRBV2 to TRBJ2-3, with D perhaps matching TRBD1 (6 bases). CDR3 length equals 14 residues. The germline V and J ends were trimmed by 6 bases and 2 bases, with 12 bases remaining between them. Per germline, CDR1 SNHLY and CDR2 FYNNEI. DNA of the CDR3: TGTGCCAGCAGGCCGACAGGTGTCACAGATACGCAGTATTTT. Translating it yields CASRPTGVTDTQYF.

The V and J genes are TRBV28 and TRBJ1-2; D uncertain. Germline assignment: CDR1 MDHEN and CDR2 SYDVKM. With 3 bases removed from V and 8 bases from J, the gap between germline ends came to 10 bases. The CDR3 is made up of 12 amino acids. The CDR3 region is CASSFGEGGYTF. CDR3 nucleotides: TGTGCCAGCAGTTTTGGGGAGGGCGGCTACACCTTC.

J is TRBJ2-5 and V is TRBV5-1, with no clear D. The germline V gene encodes CDR1 SGHRS and CDR2 YFSETQ. This CDR3 region has 10 residues. Deletions cut 10 bases from V and 5 bases from J, with 9 bases between. The CDR3 loop is CAPPRETQYF. DNA for the CDR3: TGCGCCCCCCCCCGGGAGACCCAGTACTTC.

The J gene is TRBJ2-7, the V gene TRBV2, with 8 bases identical to TRBD2. The junction had 11 bases not matched to a gene; V was cut back by 8 bases and J by 5 bases. This CDR3 has 14 amino acids. Germline loops: CDR1 SNHLY, CDR2 FYNNEI. The CDR3 nucleotides are TGTGCCAGCGGAATCAGCGGGAGCTTGGACGAGCAGTACTTC. Its translation: CASGISGSLDEQYF. Using reference TRBV2 and TRBJ2-7 for the parts outside the CDR3, the full variable domain is EPEVTQTPSHQVTQMGQEVILRCVPISNHLYFYWYRQILGQKVEFLVSFYNNEISEKSEIFDDQFSVERPDGSNFTLKIRSTKLEDSAMYFCASGISGSLDEQYFGPGTRLTVT.

This clone appeared many times. The J gene is TRBJ1-1, the V gene TRBV27; D unclear. The length of the CDR3 is 13 residues. Trimming shortened V by 4 bases and J by 3 bases, and 9 bases separated the two germline ends. Germline CDR1 MNHEY, CDR2 SMNVEV (reference sequence). In nucleotides, the CDR3 is TGTGCCAGCAGTTATTCTTTCTACACTGAAGCTTTCTTT. Translation: CASSYSFYTEAFF.

This chain connects TRBV4-2 to TRBJ2-3, with TRBD2 identical over 11 bases. Germline assignment: CDR1 LGHNA and CDR2 YNFKEQ. J was trimmed by 1 base and V by 9 bases; bases with no gene match: 15. The CDR3 is made up of 18 amino acids. The CDR3 loop is CARSASGRTNQCTDTQYF. In DNA form, the CDR3 reads TGTGCCAGGTCAGCTAGCGGGAGGACAAACCAGTGCACAGATACGCAGTATTTT.

Concerning this clone itself: In the same sample, other DNA sequences code for this CDR3. The gene calls are TRBV10-2 and TRBJ2-7, with 8 bases matching TRBD2. With 2 bases clipped from V and 4 bases from J, the junction kept 1 base outside the gene matches. CDR3 length: 13 residues. Germline-derived CDR1 and CDR2 are WSHSY and SAAADI. CDR3 bases: TGCGCCAGCAGTGAGCCGGGGGGGTACGAGCAGTACTTC. Its protein product is CASSEPGGYEQYF.

This clone showed up just a few times. The same CDR3 is also encoded by other DNA sequences in this sample. The V and J genes are TRBV14 and TRBJ2-1; TRBD2 might be the D (5 bases). The CDR3 contains 12 residues. The germline gives CDR1 SGHDN, CDR2 FVKESK. The CDR3 protein is CASGRGPHEQFF. The CDR3 bases are TGTGCAAGCGGAAGAGGGCCCCATGAGCAGTTCTTC.

This clone was detected once. This chain uses TRBV4-2 with TRBJ2-2, with D possibly being TRBD2 (5 bases). The CDR3 totals 17 residues. From germline, CDR1 is LGHNA and CDR2 YNFKEQ. Trimming cost V 0 bases and J 1 base, with 12 bases left between them. The CDR3 DNA follows: TGTGCCAGCAGCCAAGACTGGGAGAGAAAGAACACCGGGGAGCTGTTTTTT. Translating gives CASSQDWERKNTGELFF.

CDR3 sequence: CASSLDTRYEQYF. As DNA, the CDR3 is TGTGCCAGCAGTTTAGACACCCGCTACGAGCAGTACTTC. The V and J genes are TRBV28 and TRBJ2-7; no clear D gene. Trimming pared 2 bases from V and 3 bases from J, leaving 8 bases between. Looked up from germline, CDR1 is MDHEN and CDR2 is SYDVKM. This CDR3 has 13 residues.

This chain uses TRBV12-5 with TRBJ2-7, with 10 bases fitting TRBD2. Germline V gene sequence: CDR1 LGHNT, CDR2 FRNRAP. CDR3 length equals 16 residues. V shed 2 bases, J shed 2 bases, and the junction held 6 bases outside the gene matches. The CDR3: CASGLRTSGKPYEQYF. The CDR3, as DNA: TGTGCTAGTGGTTTGCGGACTAGCGGCAAACCCTACGAGCAGTACTTC.

The sample holds a few counts of this clone. The chain joins TRBV4-1 to TRBJ2-1, with 7 nucleotides matching TRBD2. Germline V CDR1 and CDR2: MGHRA, YSYEKL. V dropped 0 bases and J dropped 3; count of bases not matched to a gene: 8. CDR3 size: 17 residues. The CDR3 DNA follows: TGCGCCAGCAGCCAAGAAGGTCCTAGCGGACTCTACAATGAGCAGTTCTTC. This codes for CASSQEGPSGLYNEQFF.

This clone was seen a handful of times. This chain uses TRBV13 with TRBJ2-3, with TRBD1 matching 7 bases. Germline V gene lookup returns CDR1 PRHDT and CDR2 FYEKMQ (reference sequence). Losses at the gene ends were 2 bases for V and 9 bases for J; bases not matched to a gene: 14. The CDR3 sequence is 16 residues long. Here the CDR3 DNA reads TGTGCCAGCAGCTTATCCGGGAAAGGGGGCGAAGAGACGCAGTATTTT. This translates into CASSLSGKGGEETQYF.

This clone was counted between two and nine times. This chain uses TRBV13 with TRBJ1-2; no firm D call. Germline loops: CDR1 PRHDT, CDR2 FYEKMQ (reference sequence). This CDR3 comprises 15 residues. Trimming removed 0 bases at V and 0 bases at J, with 8 bases between. CDR3 sequence reads: CASSLGHPANYGYTF. Here the CDR3 DNA reads TGTGCCAGCAGCTTAGGCCATCCAGCTAACTATGGCTACACCTTC. Together with reference TRBV13 and TRBJ1-2, the CDR3 gives the full variable domain: AAGVIQSPRHLIKEKRETATLKCYPIPRHDTVYWYQQGPGQDPQFLISFYEKMQSDKGSIPDRFSAQQFSDYHSELNMSSLELGDSALYFCASSLGHPANYGYTFGSGTRLTVV.

This clone was seen only a few times. V and J are TRBV19 and TRBJ2-1, with unresolved D. Trimming left V 4 bases short and J 0 bases short, with 4 bases between. The CDR3 loop spans 13 amino acids. Germline-derived CDR1 and CDR2 are LNHDA and SQIVND (reference sequence). In nucleotides, the CDR3 is TGTGCCAGTAGTACAGTCTCCTACAATGAGCAGTTCTTC. Its protein is CASSTVSYNEQFF.